One sample yielded the 11 T cell receptor beta chains listed below, sequenced in a study of blood T cell repertoires in COVID-19. Clones were read by immunoSEQ multiplex PCR, and TCRdb kept only the in-frame ones, dropping some. The sample holds tens of thousands of clones, 86% seen once. Sequenced material: peripheral blood. The receptors come from a man in his fifties with active COVID-19.

This chain links TRBV2 with TRBJ2-5; 8 bases align to TRBD2. The CDR3 has 15 residues. Looked up from germline, CDR1 is SNHLY and CDR2 is FYNNEI. After removal of 4 bases from V and 1 base from J, the junction contained 5 bases not matched to a gene. Written as DNA, the CDR3 is TGTGCCAGCAGTGGTCAGCGGGGGATCCAAGAGACCCAGTACTTC. Translating gives CASSGQRGIQETQYF.

The rearrangement joins TRBV29-1 to TRBJ1-3, with 7 nucleotides matching TRBD1. V trimming: 7 bases; J trimming: 0 bases; junction bases outside the gene matches: 6. This CDR3 spans 14 amino acids. CDR1 SQVTM and CDR2 ANQGSEA come from the germline V gene. For the CDR3, the DNA is TGCAGCGCTGGACAGGATAGCTCTGGAAACACCATATATTTT. Translating gives CSAGQDSSGNTIYF.

CDR3 sequence reads: CASSHGGLTSGRDEQFF. As DNA, the CDR3 is TGTGCCAGCAGCCATGGGGGATTGACTAGCGGACGGGATGAGCAGTTCTTC. J is TRBJ2-1 and V is TRBV16; 9 nucleotides agree with TRBD2. The J segment lost 8 bases and the V segment lost 3 bases, leaving 14 bases of the junction unmatched. This CDR3 comprises 17 residues. Looked up from germline, CDR1 is KGHSY and CDR2 is FQNENV.

The chain uses TRBV3-1 (or the pseudogene TRBV3-2) and TRBJ2-5; 12 nucleotides agree with TRBD2. Germline V gene sequence: CDR1 LGHDT, CDR2 YNNKEL (reference sequence). The J segment lost 5 bases and the V segment lost 3 bases, leaving 7 bases of the junction unmatched. This CDR3 is 16 amino acids long. CDR3 region: CASSQRYLAGGETQYF. CDR3 sequence (DNA): TGTGCCAGCAGCCAGAGATACCTAGCGGGAGGGGAGACCCAGTACTTC.

The rearrangement links TRBV29-1 to TRBJ2-1; 10 bases are shared with TRBD2. Germline CDR1 and CDR2: SQVTM and ANQGSEA. The CDR3 runs 14 residues. After removal of 4 bases from V and 9 bases from J, the junction contained 9 bases not matched to a gene. The CDR3 loop is CSVVMASGRAEQFF. CDR3 coding DNA: TGCAGCGTTGTGATGGCTAGCGGGAGAGCTGAGCAGTTCTTC.

This clone has more than one count but fewer than ten. V gene TRBV6-4 combines with J gene TRBJ2-3, with 8 nucleotides matching TRBD2. J gave up 1 base and V 3 bases, and 0 bases lay outside the gene matches. Germline-derived CDR1 and CDR2 are MRHNA and SNTAGT. The CDR3 is made up of 14 amino acids. The chain's CDR3 is CASSEAGGTDTQYF. The CDR3 bases are TGTGCCAGCAGTGAAGCGGGGGGCACAGATACGCAGTATTTT.

The CDR3 reads CASSSFGSLGTDTQYF. CDR3 DNA sequence: TGTGCCAGCAGCAGTTTCGGGAGTCTCGGCACAGATACGCAGTATTTT. The V gene is TRBV9, the J gene TRBJ2-3, with D possibly TRBD2 on 6 matching bases. V gave up 4 bases and J gave up 1 base, with 16 bases separating them. Germline CDR1 reads SGDLS; CDR2 reads YYNGEE. The CDR3 runs to 16 residues.

V usage is TRBV28 and J usage is TRBJ2-7; 7 bases are shared with TRBD2. The CDR3 extends over 12 amino acids. V lost 6 bases, J lost 6 bases, and 5 bases stayed unmatched. CDR1 and CDR2 from the germline V gene are MDHEN and SYDVKM. The CDR3 region is CASSLWEGEQYF. The CDR3 DNA is TGTGCCAGCAGCCTTTGGGAGGGCGAGCAGTACTTC. The complete variable domain, with remaining parts taken from reference TRBV28 and TRBJ2-7, reads DVKVTQSSRYLVKRTGEKVFLECVQDMDHENMFWYRQDPGLGLRLIYFSYDVKMKEKGDIPEGYSVSREKKERFSLILESASTNQTSMYLCASSLWEGEQYFGPGTRLTVT.

For the CDR3, the DNA is TGTGCCAGCAGCCAGACGGCAGGGTTCCCGGGCTATGGCTACACCTTC. Protein: CASSQTAGFPGYGYTF. V usage is TRBV7-3 and J usage is TRBJ1-2, with a possible D match to TRBD1 (5 bases). Germline assignment: CDR1 SGHTA and CDR2 FQGTGA. Trimming removed 5 bases at V and 4 bases at J, with 20 bases between. The CDR3 length is 16 residues.

A single count supports this clone. The rearrangement joins TRBV19 to TRBJ1-5, with 11 bases matching TRBD1. The length of the CDR3 is 21 residues. Germline CDR1 reads LNHDA; CDR2 reads SQIVND (reference sequence). Unmatched junction bases numbered 20, after V lost 3 bases and J lost 4 bases. CDR3 residues: CASSMGKGQGALGERNQPQHF. The CDR3 region has the DNA TGTGCCAGTAGTATGGGAAAAGGACAGGGGGCTTTGGGTGAAAGGAATCAGCCCCAGCATTTT.

This chain uses TRBV12-3 or TRBV12-4 with TRBJ1-2; D not certain. This CDR3 comprises 12 residues. V was shortened by 6 bases and J by 4 bases, with 9 bases between the two germline ends. CDR3 loop: CASRSNGYGYTF. The CDR3 bases are TGTGCCAGCAGGAGTAATGGCTATGGCTACACCTTC.